Within the sample, the clone carrying this T cell receptor beta chain is medium-sized. Its antigen is currently unknown. After constant-region reverse-primer amplification, full-length variable regions underwent semi-nested PCR with Nested Universal Primer A. TCRdb called the 5' RACE reads again in MiXCR, with one record for every CDR3 protein. The sample includes about 54,000 distinct CDR3 sequences, more than 15% of them seen just once. Purified naive CD4+ T cells were depleted of CD25+ Tregs. Study-level findings and limits: Whole repertoires were not studied in the larger cohort, only one V-J beta rearrangement.

This TCR was recovered from a female donor with breast cancer. Sequenced sample: naive CD4+ T cells sorted from blood. Documented subset: naive CD4+ T cells, CD4+CD45RA+CD25-.

This CDR3 reads CASSLGLAAGELFF. CDR3 nucleotide sequence: TGTGCCAGCAGCCTTGGACTAGCTGCCGGGGAGCTGTTTTTT. V and J are TRBV7-3 and TRBJ2-2; 8 bases fit TRBD2. The CDR3 consists of 14 residues. V lost 5 bases and J lost 6; bases outside the gene matches: 5. CDR1 is SGHTA, CDR2 FQGTGA, per germline.